The rows below give T cell receptor beta chains drawn from one sample of a study of Graves' ophthalmopathy and Graves' hyperthyroidism. TCRdb passed the multiplex PCR reads through MiXCR, listing each CDR3 protein once. The data show hundreds of thousands of distinct CDR3 sequences, about a fifth seen once. The source material was peripheral blood. Source of these receptors: a woman in her late teens or twenties with stable Graves' hyperthyroidism. Some clones in this sample may be carry-over from other donors' samples. Both conserved end residues are part of each CDR3. Fields, in order: J gene, D gene, V gene, clone size, CDR3 DNA, CDR3 protein. D genes are given only for firm matches. Clone size appears in some rows only: once, few, many, or a class for an expanded clone.

j_gene: TRBJ1-1
d_gene: -
v_gene: TRBV6-1
abundance: many
CDR3nt: TGTGCCAGCTGCGAGCCGAGGACGAACACTGAAGCTTTCTTT
CDR3aa: CASCEPRTNTEAFF

j_gene: TRBJ1-5
d_gene: -
v_gene: TRBV6-7
abundance: many
CDR3nt: TGTGCCAGCAGTTACGTTTCAGTCAAGGCCCGTGGGGCTCATAGCAATCAGCCCCAGCATTTT
CDR3aa: CASSYVSVKARGAHSNQPQHF

j_gene: TRBJ2-7
d_gene: -
v_gene: TRBV27
abundance: many
CDR3nt: TGTGCCAGCAGTTTGTTCGGGACAAGCGGGCGCGAGCAGTACTTC
CDR3aa: CASSLFGTSGREQYF

j_gene: TRBJ2-7
d_gene: TRBD1
v_gene: TRBV20-1
abundance: many
CDR3nt: TGCAGTGCTAGACTCCCGGGACAGGGGGCCTACGAGCAGTACTTC
CDR3aa: CSARLPGQGAYEQYF

j_gene: TRBJ1-5
d_gene: -
v_gene: TRBV15
abundance: -
CDR3nt: TGTGCCACCAGCAGAGGGGGAGGGGCCCACCAGCCCCAGCATTTT
CDR3aa: CATSRGGGAHQPQHF

j_gene: TRBJ2-7
d_gene: TRBD1
v_gene: TRBV30
abundance: many
CDR3nt: TGTGCCTGGACCGTCGGACAGGGGTTTAGCGAGCAGTACTTC
CDR3aa: CAWTVGQGFSEQYF

j_gene: TRBJ1-6
d_gene: -
v_gene: TRBV12-5
abundance: many
CDR3nt: TGTGCTAGTGGCCAACAAAGCGGGAATTCACCCCTCCACTTT
CDR3aa: CASGQQSGNSPLHF

j_gene: TRBJ1-2
d_gene: -
v_gene: TRBV6-5
abundance: many
CDR3nt: TGTGCCAGCAGTTACCGGGGATACAGGGTAACTGGCTACACCTTC
CDR3aa: CASSYRGYRVTGYTF

j_gene: TRBJ1-2
d_gene: TRBD1
v_gene: TRBV12-3/TRBV12-4
abundance: -
CDR3nt: TGTGCCAGCAGTCGCGACAGGGGATTAGAGGGCTACACCTTC
CDR3aa: CASSRDRGLEGYTF

j_gene: TRBJ1-5
d_gene: -
v_gene: TRBV27
abundance: few
CDR3nt: TGTGCCAGCAGTTTACTCGGGCGCCAGCCCCAGCATTTT
CDR3aa: CASSLLGRQPQHF